The 5 T cell receptor beta chains below were found in one sample sequenced in a study of shared clonotypes between healthy human individuals. This table comes from immunoSEQ multiplex PCR, and its TCRdb copy is limited to in-frame clones, with some not included. This sample has some 2.3 million clones, with over 90% found just once. Sequencing input: naive CD4+ T cells from PBMCs. Subset here: CD45RA+ positively selected. The receptors were gathered from a man younger than 35 in good health. Some clones in this sample may be carry-over from other donors' samples.

This clone was detected once. Additional DNA sequences in this sample encode the identical CDR3. The chain recombines TRBV5-4 with TRBJ1-1; the D is unclear. The CDR3 runs 13 residues. V lost 2 bases, J lost 0 bases, and 5 bases lay in between. Per the germline V gene, CDR1 is SGHNT and CDR2 is YYREEE (reference sequence). CDR3 amino acids: CASSLGLNTEAFF. Written as DNA, the CDR3 is TGTGCCAGCAGCTTAGGACTGAACACTGAAGCTTTCTTT.

The genes are TRBV6-1 and TRBJ2-7; possible D gene TRBD2, 5 bases. Germline V gene sequence: CDR1 MNHNS, CDR2 SASEGT. Trimming took off 5 bases at V and 0 bases at J, with 11 bases between the two ends. The CDR3 sequence is 14 residues long. The CDR3 loop is CASSQMTTSYEQYF. The DNA of the CDR3 is TGTGCCAGCAGTCAAATGACTACCTCCTACGAGCAGTACTTC.

Only one count was recorded for this clone. Other DNA sequences within the sample encode an identical CDR3. The chain joins TRBV7-9 to TRBJ1-1; TRBD1 aligns across 8 bases. Germline V CDR1 and CDR2: SEHNR, FQNEAQ (reference sequence). The CDR3 length is 14 residues. Losses at the gene ends were 3 bases for V and 1 base for J; bases not matched to a gene: 1. The DNA for the CDR3 is TGTGCCAGCAGCTTTCAGGGGGCGAACACTGAAGCTTTCTTT. Translation: CASSFQGANTEAFF.

The chain combines TRBV4-1 with TRBJ2-3, with D hard to call. Germline CDR1 is MGHRA and CDR2 is YSYEKL. This CDR3 has 13 amino acids. Trimming took 7 bases from V and 7 from J, leaving 15 bases between them. The CDR3 bases are TGCGCCAGCAACTCCCTGACTTCCCATACGCAGTATTTT. Its translation is CASNSLTSHTQYF.

The rearrangement uses TRBV18 and TRBJ2-2; D is possibly TRBD1 (6 bases). The V and J ends lost 4 bases and 3 bases respectively, with 18 bases between them. This CDR3 is 17 amino acids long. The germline CDR1 and CDR2 sequences are KGHSH and LQKENI. CDR3 DNA sequence: TGTGCCAGCTCACGAAAACCAGGGGTCACGGACACCGGGGAGCTGTTTTTT. Amino acids: CASSRKPGVTDTGELFF.